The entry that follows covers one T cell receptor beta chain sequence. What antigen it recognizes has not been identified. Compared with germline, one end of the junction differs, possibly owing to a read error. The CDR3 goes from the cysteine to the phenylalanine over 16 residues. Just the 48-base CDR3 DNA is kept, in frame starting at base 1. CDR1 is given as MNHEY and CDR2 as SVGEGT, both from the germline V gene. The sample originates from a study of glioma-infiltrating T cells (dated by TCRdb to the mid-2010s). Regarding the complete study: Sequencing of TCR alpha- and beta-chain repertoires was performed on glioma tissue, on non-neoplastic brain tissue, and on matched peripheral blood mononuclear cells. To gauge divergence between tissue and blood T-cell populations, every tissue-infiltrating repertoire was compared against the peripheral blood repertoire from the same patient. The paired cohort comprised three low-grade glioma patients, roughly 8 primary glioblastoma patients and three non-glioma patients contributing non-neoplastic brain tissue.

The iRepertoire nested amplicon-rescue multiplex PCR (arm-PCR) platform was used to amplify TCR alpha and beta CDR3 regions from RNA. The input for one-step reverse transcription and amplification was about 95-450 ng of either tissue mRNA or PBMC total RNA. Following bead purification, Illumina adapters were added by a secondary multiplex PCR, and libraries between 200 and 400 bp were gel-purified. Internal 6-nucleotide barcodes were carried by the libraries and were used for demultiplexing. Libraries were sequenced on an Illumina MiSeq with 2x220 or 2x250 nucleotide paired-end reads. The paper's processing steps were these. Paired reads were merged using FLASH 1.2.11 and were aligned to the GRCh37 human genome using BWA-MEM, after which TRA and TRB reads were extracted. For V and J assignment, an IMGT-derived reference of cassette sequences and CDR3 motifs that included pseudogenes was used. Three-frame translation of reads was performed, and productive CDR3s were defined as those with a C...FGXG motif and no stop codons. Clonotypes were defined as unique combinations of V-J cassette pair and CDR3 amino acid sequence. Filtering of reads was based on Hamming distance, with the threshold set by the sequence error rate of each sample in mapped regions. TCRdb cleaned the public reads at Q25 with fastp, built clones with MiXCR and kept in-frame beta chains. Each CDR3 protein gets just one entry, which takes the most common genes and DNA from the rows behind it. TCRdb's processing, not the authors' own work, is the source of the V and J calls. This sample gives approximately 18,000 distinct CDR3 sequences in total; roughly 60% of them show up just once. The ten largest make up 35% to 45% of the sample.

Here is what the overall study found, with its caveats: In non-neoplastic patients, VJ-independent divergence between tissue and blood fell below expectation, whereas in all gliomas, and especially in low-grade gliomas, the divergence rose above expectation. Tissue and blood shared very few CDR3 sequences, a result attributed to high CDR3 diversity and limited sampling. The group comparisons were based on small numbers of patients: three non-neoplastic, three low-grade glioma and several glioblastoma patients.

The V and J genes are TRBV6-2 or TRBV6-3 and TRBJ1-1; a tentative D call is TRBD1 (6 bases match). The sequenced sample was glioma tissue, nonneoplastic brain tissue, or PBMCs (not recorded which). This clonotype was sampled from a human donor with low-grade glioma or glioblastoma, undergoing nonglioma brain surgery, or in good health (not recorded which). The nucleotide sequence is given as TGTGCCAGCAGTTACCCCCACGGGGGCGTATTCACTAAAGCTTTCTTT. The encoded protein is CASSYPHGGVFTKAFF.